This record looks at one T cell receptor (beta chain) sequence and its context. Its antigen is currently unknown. The CDR3 is made up of 13 amino acids. Germline V CDR1 and CDR2: KGHDR, SFDVKD. Trimming removed 5 bases from V and 4 bases from J, with 10 bases in between. This sample was included in a study of T-cell reconstitution after alpha-beta-depleted transplantation in children. Whole-study findings and limits: Hyperexpanded clones declined; after one year, newly produced T cells mostly supplied diversity. Several hundred expanded graft clones reportedly supplied alpha-beta T cells about two months after transplant. From surviving recipient T cells and thymic progenitors came the high day-60 TCRbeta diversity observed in some patients.

Unique molecular identifiers were incorporated during preparation of the TCRbeta library. Via MiXCR, TCRdb re-called the PCR reads, giving one row per CDR3 protein. The data contain about 580,000 distinct CDR3 sequences, 23% of them seen just once; the ten biggest clones take up about 14%. This specimen was PBMCs, mostly from graft donor cells, taken 360 days after TCRalphabeta/CD19-depleted stem cell transplant. This chain connects TRBV24-1 to TRBJ1-2; TRBD1 might be the D (5 bases). The TCR comes from a boy less than two years old who had a stem cell transplant for acute myeloid leukemia, so the T cells may come from the graft donor. Here the CDR3 DNA reads TGTGCCACCAGTGGAGGGGCTCCCTATGGCTACACCTTC. It translates to CATSGGAPYGYTF.